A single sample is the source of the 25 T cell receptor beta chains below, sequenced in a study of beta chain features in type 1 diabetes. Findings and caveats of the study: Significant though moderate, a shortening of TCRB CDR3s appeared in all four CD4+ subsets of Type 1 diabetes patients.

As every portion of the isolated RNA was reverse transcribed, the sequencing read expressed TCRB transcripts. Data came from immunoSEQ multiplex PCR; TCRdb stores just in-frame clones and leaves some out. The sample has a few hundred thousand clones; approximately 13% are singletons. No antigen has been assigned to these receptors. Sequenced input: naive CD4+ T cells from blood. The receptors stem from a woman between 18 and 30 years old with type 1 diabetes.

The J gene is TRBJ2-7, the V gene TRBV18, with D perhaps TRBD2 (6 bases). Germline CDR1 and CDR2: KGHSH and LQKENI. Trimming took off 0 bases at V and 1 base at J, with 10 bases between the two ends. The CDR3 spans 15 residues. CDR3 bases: TGTGCCAGCTCACCACCAGGGACTCAATCCTACGAGCAGTACTTC. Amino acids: CASSPPGTQSYEQYF.

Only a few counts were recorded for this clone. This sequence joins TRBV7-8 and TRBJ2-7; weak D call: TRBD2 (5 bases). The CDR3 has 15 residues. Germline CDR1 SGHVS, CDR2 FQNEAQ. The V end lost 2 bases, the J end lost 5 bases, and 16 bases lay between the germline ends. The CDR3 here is CASSLRRGFRHEQYV. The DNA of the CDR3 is TGTGCCAGCAGCTTACGGCGAGGGTTTCGACACGAGCAGTACGTC.

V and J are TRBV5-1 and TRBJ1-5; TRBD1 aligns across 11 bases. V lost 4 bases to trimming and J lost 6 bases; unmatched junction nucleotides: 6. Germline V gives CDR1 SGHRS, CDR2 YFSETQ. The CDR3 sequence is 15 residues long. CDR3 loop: CASSPGQGAFQPQHF. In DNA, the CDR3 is TGCGCCAGCAGCCCCGGACAGGGGGCTTTTCAGCCCCAGCATTTT.

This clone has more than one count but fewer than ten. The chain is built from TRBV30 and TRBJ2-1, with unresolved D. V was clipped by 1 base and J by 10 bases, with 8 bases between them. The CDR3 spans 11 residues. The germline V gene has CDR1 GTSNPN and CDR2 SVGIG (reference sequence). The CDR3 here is CAWSARLEQFF. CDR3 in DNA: TGTGCCTGGAGTGCCCGGTTGGAGCAGTTCTTC.

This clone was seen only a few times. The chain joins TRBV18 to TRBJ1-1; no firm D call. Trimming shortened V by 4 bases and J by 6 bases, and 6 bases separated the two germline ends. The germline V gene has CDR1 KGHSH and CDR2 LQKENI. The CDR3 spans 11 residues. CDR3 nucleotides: TGTGCCAGCTCACGAGGGCCTGAAGCTTTCTTT. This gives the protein CASSRGPEAFF. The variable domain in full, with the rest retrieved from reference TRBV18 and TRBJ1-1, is NAGVMQNPRHLVRRRGQEARLRCSPMKGHSHVYWYRQLPEEGLKFMVYLQKENIIDESGMPKERFSAEFPKEGPSILRIQQVVRGDSAAYFCASSRGPEAFFGQGTRLTVV.

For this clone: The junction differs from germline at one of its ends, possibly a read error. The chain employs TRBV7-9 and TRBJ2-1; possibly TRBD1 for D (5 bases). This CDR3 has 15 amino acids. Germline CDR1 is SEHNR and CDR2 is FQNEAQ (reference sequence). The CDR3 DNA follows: TGTGCCAGCAGTCCCAGGGTCGGCTCCTCCAATGAGCAGTTCTTC. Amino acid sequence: CASSPRVGSSNEQFF.

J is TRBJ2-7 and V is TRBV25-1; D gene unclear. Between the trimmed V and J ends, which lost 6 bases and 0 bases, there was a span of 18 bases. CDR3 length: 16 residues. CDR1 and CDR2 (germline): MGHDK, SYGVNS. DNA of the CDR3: TGTGCCAGCAGCTCAGGCCGACGCACCCCCTCCTACGAGCAGTACGTC. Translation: CASSSGRRTPSYEQYV.

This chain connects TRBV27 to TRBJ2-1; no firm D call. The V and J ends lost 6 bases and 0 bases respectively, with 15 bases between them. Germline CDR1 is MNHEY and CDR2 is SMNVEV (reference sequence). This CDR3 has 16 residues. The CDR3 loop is CASSRPVFSSYNEQFF. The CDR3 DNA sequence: TGTGCCAGCAGCCGTCCGGTCTTTAGCTCCTACAATGAGCAGTTCTTC.

The CDR3 nucleotides read TGTGCCAGCAGCGTAGTAAGGACAGGGTCCACTGAAGCTTTCTTT. It encodes CASSVVRTGSTEAFF. The chain links TRBV9 to TRBJ1-1; TRBD1 aligns across 8 bases. The CDR3 consists of 15 residues. Per germline, CDR1 SGDLS and CDR2 YYNGEE. Trimming cost V 0 bases and J 4 bases; bases outside gene matches: 5.

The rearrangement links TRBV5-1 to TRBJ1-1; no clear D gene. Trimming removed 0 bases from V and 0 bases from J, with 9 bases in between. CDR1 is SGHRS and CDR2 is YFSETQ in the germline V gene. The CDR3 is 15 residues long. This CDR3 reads CASSLVGAMNTEAFF. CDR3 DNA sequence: TGCGCCAGCAGCTTGGTTGGAGCCATGAACACTGAAGCTTTCTTT.

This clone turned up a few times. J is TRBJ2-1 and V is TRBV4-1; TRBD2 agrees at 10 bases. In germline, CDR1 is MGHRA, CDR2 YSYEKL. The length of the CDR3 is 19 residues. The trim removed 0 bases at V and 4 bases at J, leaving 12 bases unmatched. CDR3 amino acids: CASSQDGSGRVVGYNEQFF. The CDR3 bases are TGCGCCAGCAGCCAAGATGGAAGCGGGAGGGTGGTGGGGTACAATGAGCAGTTCTTC.

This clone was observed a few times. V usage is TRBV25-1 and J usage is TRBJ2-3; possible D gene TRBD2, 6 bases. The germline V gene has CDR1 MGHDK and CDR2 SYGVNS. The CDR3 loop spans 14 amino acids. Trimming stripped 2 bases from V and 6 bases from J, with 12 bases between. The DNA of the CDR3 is TGTGCCAGCAGTGAACAGGGCGGAGGGGATACGCAGTATTTT. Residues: CASSEQGGGDTQYF.

DNA of the CDR3: TGTGCCACCAGCAGAGATCCGAACAGAGCGAACACTGAAGCTTTCTTT. The encoded protein is CATSRDPNRANTEAFF. J is TRBJ1-1 and V is TRBV15; D not resolved. This CDR3 spans 16 amino acids. V was trimmed by 0 bases and J by 1 base, leaving 12 bases between them. Germline V CDR1 and CDR2: LNHNV, YYDKDF (reference sequence).

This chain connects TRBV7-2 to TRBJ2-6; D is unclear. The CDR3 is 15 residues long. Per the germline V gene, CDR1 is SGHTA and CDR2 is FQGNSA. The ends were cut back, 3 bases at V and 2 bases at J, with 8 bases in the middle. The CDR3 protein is CASSFGPPGANVLTF. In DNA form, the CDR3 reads TGTGCCAGCAGCTTCGGTCCTCCTGGGGCCAACGTCCTGACTTTC.

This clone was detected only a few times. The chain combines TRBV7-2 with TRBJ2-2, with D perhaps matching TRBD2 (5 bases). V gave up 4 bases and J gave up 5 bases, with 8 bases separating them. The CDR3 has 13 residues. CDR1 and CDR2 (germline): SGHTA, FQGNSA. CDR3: CASSYRETGELFF. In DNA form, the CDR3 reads TGTGCCAGCAGCTATAGGGAGACCGGGGAGCTGTTTTTT.

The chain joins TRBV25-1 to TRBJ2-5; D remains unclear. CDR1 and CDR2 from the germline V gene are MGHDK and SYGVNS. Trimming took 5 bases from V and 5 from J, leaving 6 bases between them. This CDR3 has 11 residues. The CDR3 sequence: CASSTMETQYF. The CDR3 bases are TGTGCCAGCAGTACAATGGAGACCCAGTACTTC.

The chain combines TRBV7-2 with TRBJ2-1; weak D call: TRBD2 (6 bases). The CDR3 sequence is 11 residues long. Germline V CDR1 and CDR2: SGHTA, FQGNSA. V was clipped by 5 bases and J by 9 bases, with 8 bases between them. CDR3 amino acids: CASSRDFEQFF. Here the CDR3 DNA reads TGTGCCAGCAGCCGGGACTTTGAGCAGTTCTTC.

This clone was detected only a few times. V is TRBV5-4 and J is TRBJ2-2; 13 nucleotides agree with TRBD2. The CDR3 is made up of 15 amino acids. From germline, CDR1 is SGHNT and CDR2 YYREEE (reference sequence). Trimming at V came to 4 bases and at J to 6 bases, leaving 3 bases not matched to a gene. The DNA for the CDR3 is TGTGCCAGCAGCACAGGACTAGCGGGAGCCGGGGAGCTGTTTTTT. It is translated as CASSTGLAGAGELFF. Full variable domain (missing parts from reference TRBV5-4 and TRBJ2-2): ETGVTQSPTHLIKTRGQQVTLRCSSQSGHNTVSWYQQALGQGPQFIFQYYREEENGRGNFPPRFSGLQFPNYSSELNVNALELDDSALYLCASSTGLAGAGELFFGEGSRLTVL.

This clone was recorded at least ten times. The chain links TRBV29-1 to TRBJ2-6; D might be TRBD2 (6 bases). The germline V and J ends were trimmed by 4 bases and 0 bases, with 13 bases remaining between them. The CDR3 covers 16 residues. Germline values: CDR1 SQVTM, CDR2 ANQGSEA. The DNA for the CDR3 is TGCAGCGTTGGGGATGTCGGGGGCTCTGGGGCCAACGTCCTGACTTTC. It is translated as CSVGDVGGSGANVLTF.

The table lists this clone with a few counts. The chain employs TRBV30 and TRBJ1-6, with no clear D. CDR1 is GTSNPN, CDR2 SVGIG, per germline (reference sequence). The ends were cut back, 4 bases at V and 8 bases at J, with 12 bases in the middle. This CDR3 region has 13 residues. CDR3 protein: CAWTVNEDSPLHF. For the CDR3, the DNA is TGTGCCTGGACAGTGAATGAGGATTCACCCCTCCACTTT. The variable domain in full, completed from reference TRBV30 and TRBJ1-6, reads SQTIHQWPATLVQPVGSPLSLECTVEGTSNPNLYWYRQAAGRGLQLLFYSVGIGQISSEVPQNLSASRPQDRQFILSSKKLLLSDSGFYLCAWTVNEDSPLHFGNGTRLTVT.

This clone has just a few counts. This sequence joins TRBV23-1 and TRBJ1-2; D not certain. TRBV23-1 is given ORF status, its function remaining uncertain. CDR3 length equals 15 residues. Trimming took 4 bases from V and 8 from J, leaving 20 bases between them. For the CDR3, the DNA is TGCGCCAGCAGTCTGTGGCCAAAATCCAGGAAAGGCTACACCTTC. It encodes CASSLWPKSRKGYTF.

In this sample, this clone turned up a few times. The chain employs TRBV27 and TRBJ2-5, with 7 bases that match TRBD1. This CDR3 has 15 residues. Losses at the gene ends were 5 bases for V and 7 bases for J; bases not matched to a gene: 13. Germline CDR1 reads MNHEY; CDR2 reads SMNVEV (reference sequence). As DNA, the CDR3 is TGTGCCAGCAGTGGGACAGTGGGACCCGGCGGGACCCAGTACTTC. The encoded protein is CASSGTVGPGGTQYF.

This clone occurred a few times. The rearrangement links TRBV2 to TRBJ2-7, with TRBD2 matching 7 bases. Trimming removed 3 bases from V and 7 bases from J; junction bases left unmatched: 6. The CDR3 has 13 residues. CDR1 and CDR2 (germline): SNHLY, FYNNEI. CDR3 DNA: TGTGCCAGCAGTGATCGAGGGGAGGGGGAGCAGTACTTC. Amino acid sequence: CASSDRGEGEQYF. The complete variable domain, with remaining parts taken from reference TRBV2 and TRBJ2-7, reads EPEVTQTPSHQVTQMGQEVILRCVPISNHLYFYWYRQILGQKVEFLVSFYNNEISEKSEIFDDQFSVERPDGSNFTLKIRSTKLEDSAMYFCASSDRGEGEQYFGPGTRLTVT.

CDR3 nucleotide sequence: TGCGCCAGCAGCTATGGGCGAGAGACCCAGTACTTC. Its protein product is CASSYGRETQYF. The rearrangement links TRBV5-1 to TRBJ2-5; D gene unclear. V shed 3 bases and J shed 4 bases, with 7 bases lying between them. The length of the CDR3 is 12 residues. CDR1 and CDR2 (germline): SGHRS, YFSETQ. Combining the CDR3 with reference TRBV5-1 and TRBJ2-5 gives the whole variable domain KAGVTQTPRYLIKTRGQQVTLSCSPISGHRSVSWYQQTPGQGLQFLFEYFSETQRNKGNFPGRFSGRQFSNSRSEMNVSTLELGDSALYLCASSYGRETQYFGPGTRLLVL.

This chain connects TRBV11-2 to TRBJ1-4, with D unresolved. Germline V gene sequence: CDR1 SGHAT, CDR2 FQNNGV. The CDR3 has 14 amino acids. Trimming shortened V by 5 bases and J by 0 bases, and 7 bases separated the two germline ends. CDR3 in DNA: TGTGCCAGCAGCCCCCAGTCAACTAATGAAAAACTGTTTTTT. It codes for CASSPQSTNEKLFF.